The entry below gives a single T cell receptor beta chain sequence along with its context. The sample originates from a study of control samples from healthy donors and cancer patients. TCRdb's table, derived via immunoSEQ multiplex PCR, lists solely in-frame clones and lacks some. The sample lists under 200,000 clones, 93% occurring once. CDR3 length: 14 amino acids. Per the germline V gene, CDR1 is SGHDT and CDR2 is YYEEEE. The ends were cut back, 5 bases at V and 0 bases at J, with 12 bases in the middle. Sequences were obtained from blood. The clonotype comes from a woman aged 55-70 years in good health. The rearrangement joins TRBV5-6 to TRBJ2-7; unclear D gene. The CDR3 nucleotides are TGTGCCAGCAGGAATCAAGACGACTCCTACGAGCAGTACTTC. Its protein product is CASRNQDDSYEQYF.